Shown below are 28 T cell receptor beta chains from a single sample sequenced in a study of OX40 agonist ivuxolimab in advanced cancers. TCRdb keeps only in-frame clones here, not all; method: immunoSEQ multiplex PCR. The table shows around 76,000 clones, with about nine tenths occurring only once. Sequencing used CD4+ or CD8+ T cells sorted from blood, obtained in a trial of the OX40 agonist ivuxolimab. Receptors originate from an adult with an advanced solid tumor such as melanoma, head and neck, liver or kidney cancer.

This clone was detected only a few times. This sequence joins TRBV6-5 and TRBJ2-7; the D is unclear. The V end lost 2 bases, the J end lost 0 bases, and 11 bases lay between the germline ends. Germline CDR1 and CDR2: MNHEY and SVGAGI. This CDR3 is built from 15 residues. The CDR3 DNA reads as TGTGCCAGCAGTTACCCGGCTGGCCGCTCCTACGAGCAGTACTTC. Protein sequence: CASSYPAGRSYEQYF.

The chain is built from TRBV6-6 and TRBJ2-7; weak D call: TRBD1 (6 bases). Germline V gene sequence: CDR1 MNHNY, CDR2 SVGAGI (reference sequence). V lost 0 bases and J 5 bases, leaving 14 bases between the germline ends. The CDR3 spans 15 residues. This CDR3 is CASSYSKGRGDEQYF. Written as DNA, the CDR3 is TGTGCCAGCAGTTACTCGAAGGGCAGGGGAGACGAGCAGTACTTC.

The J gene is TRBJ2-3, the V gene TRBV7-9; TRBD1 agrees at 9 bases. CDR1 and CDR2 from the germline V gene are SEHNR and FQNEAQ (reference sequence). The CDR3 is 17 residues long. V was pared by 5 bases and J by 2 bases, with 11 bases of the junction left unmatched. DNA of the CDR3: TGTGCCAGCAGCCTTTGGACAGGGGAAATATCCACAGATACGCAGTATTTT. Translated: CASSLWTGEISTDTQYF. Drawing the rest from reference TRBV7-9 and TRBJ2-3, the complete variable domain is DTGVSQNPRHKITKRGQNVTFRCDPISEHNRLYWYRQTLGQGPEFLTYFQNEAQLEKSRLLSDRFSAERPKGSFSTLEIQRTEQGDSAMYLCASSLWTGEISTDTQYFGPGTRLTVL.

The gene calls are TRBV18 and TRBJ2-5, with 9 bases identical to TRBD1. V lost 3 bases and J lost 4; bases outside the gene matches: 12. The CDR3 is made up of 17 amino acids. Germline CDR1 KGHSH, CDR2 LQKENI. The CDR3 coding sequence is TGTGCCAGCTCACCCCCACAGACCGGACAGGGGATAGAGACCCAGTACTTC. As protein: CASSPPQTGQGIETQYF.

This chain joins TRBV6-6 and TRBJ2-7; D tentatively fits TRBD1 or TRBD2 (6 bases each). The CDR3 is 14 residues long. V gave up 8 bases and J gave up 6 bases, with 20 bases separating them. Germline V gene sequence: CDR1 MNHNY, CDR2 SVGAGI (reference sequence). CDR3 loop: CASGLTGTMVEQYF. The CDR3 nucleotides read TGTGCCAGCGGACTAACCGGGACAATGGTCGAGCAGTACTTC.

The sample holds one count of this clone. The chain joins TRBV21-1 to TRBJ1-6. TRBV21-1 is listed as a pseudogene. The CDR3 runs 20 residues. CDR3 sequence: CASSKEGRAIRALGKSPLHF. The CDR3 region has the DNA TGTGCCAGCAGCAAAGAGGGACGCGCTATTAGGGCGCTGGGAAAATCACCCCTCCACTTT.

The gene calls are TRBV4-1 and TRBJ1-3, with D maybe TRBD1 (5 bases). The CDR3 length is 17 residues. Trimming pared 0 bases from V and 2 bases from J, leaving 14 bases between. Looked up from germline, CDR1 is MGHRA and CDR2 is YSYEKL. The CDR3 region has the DNA TGCGCCAGCAGCCAAGATAGGGACCACCTAACTGGAAACACCATATATTTT. It is translated as CASSQDRDHLTGNTIYF.

This clone was seen only once. The gene calls are TRBV5-4 and TRBJ2-7; 8 positions match TRBD2. Losses at the gene ends were 2 bases for V and 2 bases for J; bases not matched to a gene: 3. The CDR3 totals 14 residues. Germline V lookup: CDR1 SGHNT, CDR2 YYREEE (reference sequence). The CDR3 reads CASSFGGDTYEQYF. CDR3 coding DNA: TGTGCCAGCAGCTTCGGGGGGGATACCTACGAGCAGTACTTC. Full variable domain (missing parts from reference TRBV5-4 and TRBJ2-7): ETGVTQSPTHLIKTRGQQVTLRCSSQSGHNTVSWYQQALGQGPQFIFQYYREEENGRGNFPPRFSGLQFPNYSSELNVNALELDDSALYLCASSFGGDTYEQYFGPGTRLTVT.

V is TRBV5-6 and J is TRBJ1-4, with TRBD1 identical over 9 bases. In germline, CDR1 is SGHDT, CDR2 YYEEEE. This CDR3 has 16 residues. With 0 bases clipped from V and 7 bases from J, the junction kept 7 bases outside the gene matches. Here the CDR3 reads CASSLGLQGAVEKLFF. CDR3 bases: TGTGCCAGCAGCTTGGGTCTACAGGGGGCGGTTGAAAAACTGTTTTTT.

The chain joins TRBV18 to TRBJ2-1; D is perhaps TRBD2 (5 bases). V lost 3 bases, J lost 6 bases, and 15 bases lay in between. The CDR3 consists of 15 residues. Germline CDR1 is KGHSH and CDR2 is LQKENI. CDR3 in DNA: TGTGCCAGCTCACCTGGACTTGTCGAGGGCAATGAGCAGTTCTTC. Its translation: CASSPGLVEGNEQFF. The full variable domain, with the rest looked up from reference TRBV18 and TRBJ2-1, is NAGVMQNPRHLVRRRGQEARLRCSPMKGHSHVYWYRQLPEEGLKFMVYLQKENIIDESGMPKERFSAEFPKEGPSILRIQQVVRGDSAAYFCASSPGLVEGNEQFFGPGTRLTVL.

The chain uses TRBV28 and TRBJ2-7; D is ambiguous. Trimming took off 8 bases at V and 5 bases at J, with 13 bases between the two ends. Germline values: CDR1 MDHEN, CDR2 SYDVKM. CDR3 length: 12 amino acids. CDR3 DNA sequence: TGTGCCAGCGGCAACCTCTTCCACGAGCAGTACTTC. Its translation is CASGNLFHEQYF.

The V call is TRBV30, the J call TRBJ2-7; 8 bases are shared with TRBD2. The CDR3 has 14 residues. After removal of 1 base from V and 0 bases from J, the junction contained 2 bases not matched to a gene. Germline V gene data show CDR1 as GTSNPN and CDR2 as SVGIG (reference sequence). CDR3 bases: TGTGCCTGGAGTGGGACTAGCCTCTCCTACGAGCAGTACTTC. Translating gives CAWSGTSLSYEQYF.

This clone was observed a single time. CDR3 protein: CAWSVPQADPPLHF. In DNA form, the CDR3 reads TGTGCCTGGAGTGTACCACAGGCTGATCCACCCCTCCACTTT. The chain has TRBV30 and TRBJ1-6, with a possible D match to TRBD1 (5 bases). V gave up 0 bases and J gave up 11 bases, with 14 bases separating them. This CDR3 is 14 amino acids long. CDR1 and CDR2 (germline): GTSNPN, SVGIG (reference sequence).

V and J are TRBV5-1 and TRBJ2-1; 7 nucleotides line up with TRBD1. The CDR3 covers 14 residues. Germline CDR1 and CDR2: SGHRS and YFSETQ. V dropped 0 bases and J dropped 4; count of bases not matched to a gene: 1. In DNA form, the CDR3 reads TGCGCCAGCAGCTTGGTACAGGGGTACAATGAGCAGTTCTTC. This codes for CASSLVQGYNEQFF.

J is TRBJ2-7 and V is TRBV19; a possible D gene is TRBD2 (5 bases). V was pared by 10 bases and J by 5 bases, with 21 bases between. The germline V gene encodes CDR1 LNHDA and CDR2 SQIVND (reference sequence). CDR3 length equals 14 residues. The CDR3 spells CATSISREVDEQYF. The CDR3 region has the DNA TGTGCCACCTCTATTTCCCGGGAAGTCGACGAGCAGTACTTC.

The CDR3 region has the DNA TGTGCCAGCAGTACAGGAGGTACACACGGAAACACCATATATTTT. Amino acid sequence: CASSTGGTHGNTIYF. The chain couples TRBV28 to TRBJ1-3, with a tentative D call TRBD1 (5 bases). Per the germline V gene, CDR1 is MDHEN and CDR2 is SYDVKM. The germline V and J ends were trimmed by 5 bases and 4 bases, with 15 bases remaining between them. The CDR3 has 15 residues.

This clone was recorded only once. V gene TRBV7-4 combines with J gene TRBJ2-1, with 13 bases fitting TRBD2. Per germline, CDR1 SGHVT and CDR2 SQSDAQ. The CDR3 totals 17 residues. V was clipped by 5 bases and J by 3 bases; unmatched bases: 7. In nucleotides, the CDR3 is TGTGCCAGCAGCCTTCTGACTAGCGGGGGGTTCTACAATGAGCAGTTCTTC. This gives the protein CASSLLTSGGFYNEQFF.

V is TRBV2 and J is TRBJ1-1, with a possible D match to TRBD1 (5 bases). Germline assignment: CDR1 SNHLY and CDR2 FYNNEI. The CDR3 totals 15 residues. V was cut by 6 bases and J by 1 base, with 15 bases left in between. Here the CDR3 reads CASRASQRGNTEAFF. The CDR3 DNA reads as TGTGCCAGCAGGGCCAGTCAGAGGGGGAACACTGAAGCTTTCTTT.

The chain has TRBV7-9 and TRBJ2-5, with a weak D call TRBD2 (5 bases). This CDR3 has 11 residues. The V gene lost 8 bases and the J gene lost 4 bases, with 8 bases spanning the gap. Germline V CDR1 and CDR2: SEHNR, FQNEAQ (reference sequence). CDR3 in amino acids: CASQGGETQYF. The CDR3 nucleotides are TGTGCCAGCCAAGGAGGAGAGACCCAGTACTTC.

This rearrangement joins TRBV28 to TRBJ2-5; D uncertain. The V and J ends lost 3 bases and 6 bases respectively, with 8 bases between them. Germline V lookup: CDR1 MDHEN, CDR2 SYDVKM. The CDR3 sequence is 12 residues long. CDR3 amino acids: CASSFDDKTQYF. CDR3 nucleotides: TGTGCCAGCAGTTTTGACGACAAGACCCAGTACTTC.

The V gene is TRBV10-2, the J gene TRBJ2-5; TRBD1 matches 7 bases. V dropped 11 bases and J dropped 4; count of bases not matched to a gene: 16. The CDR3 totals 15 residues. Germline V CDR1 and CDR2: WSHSY, SAAADI. CDR3 sequence: CASRGTSGGRETQYF. In DNA form, the CDR3 reads TGCGCCTCCAGGGGTACCTCAGGGGGACGAGAGACCCAGTACTTC.

The chain carries TRBV6-5 and TRBJ2-5, with D possibly being TRBD1 (7 bases). The CDR3 consists of 14 residues. The V gene lost 7 bases and the J gene lost 7 bases, with 19 bases spanning the gap. CDR1 is MNHEY and CDR2 is SVGAGI in the germline V gene. CDR3 DNA sequence: TGTGCCAGCACCCCAGGGGGGTATGCTTGGACCCAGTACTTC. This sequence encodes CASTPGGYAWTQYF.

The chain has TRBV5-6 and TRBJ2-2, with 11 bases fitting TRBD1. The CDR3 contains 16 residues. Germline V lookup: CDR1 SGHDT, CDR2 YYEEEE. Germline trimming cut 2 bases from V and 4 bases from J; bases unmatched to any gene: 4. The chain's CDR3 is CASSLAGTGGTGELFF. The CDR3 nucleotides read TGTGCCAGCAGCTTAGCCGGGACAGGGGGCACCGGGGAGCTGTTTTTT.

This CDR3 is CASTRTGANTGELFF. The DNA for the CDR3 is TGTGCCAGCACCCGGACAGGAGCGAACACCGGGGAGCTGTTTTTT. J is TRBJ2-2 and V is TRBV9, with TRBD1 identical over 7 bases. The V gene's germline CDR1 is SGDLS and CDR2 YYNGEE. The CDR3 loop spans 15 amino acids. V was pared by 6 bases and J by 0 bases, with 5 bases of the junction left unmatched. The variable domain in full, with the rest retrieved from reference TRBV9 and TRBJ2-2, is DSGVTQTPKHLITATGQRVTLRCSPRSGDLSVYWYQQSLDQGLQFLIQYYNGEERAKGNILERFSAQQFPDLHSELNLSSLELGDSALYFCASTRTGANTGELFFGEGSRLTVL.

This chain uses TRBV4-3 with TRBJ1-4; D remains unclear. The CDR3 is 16 amino acids. Germline CDR1 and CDR2: LGHNA and YSLEER. V lost 0 bases and J lost 6, with 14 bases in between. The CDR3 protein is CASSQDRGSRDEKLFF. The DNA for the CDR3 is TGCGCCAGCAGCCAAGATCGCGGGTCACGGGATGAAAAACTGTTTTTT.

The chain links TRBV7-3 to TRBJ2-1, with 8 bases aligning to TRBD1. The CDR3 spans 16 residues. V lost 5 bases and J lost 7; bases outside the gene matches: 13. Germline CDR1 is SGHTA and CDR2 is FQGTGA. The CDR3 here is CASSRSGGAMGNEQFF. CDR3 nucleotides: TGTGCCAGCAGCCGATCAGGGGGCGCGATGGGGAATGAGCAGTTCTTC.

The V and J genes are TRBV7-9 and TRBJ1-4; D gene unclear. The CDR3 runs to 11 residues. Germline CDR1 is SEHNR and CDR2 is FQNEAQ (reference sequence). V gave up 8 bases and J gave up 8 bases, with 9 bases separating them. The CDR3 here is CASGFGEKLFF. CDR3 bases: TGTGCCAGCGGATTTGGGGAAAAACTGTTTTTT.

J is TRBJ2-1 and V is TRBV9; no reliable D call. Germline V gives CDR1 SGDLS, CDR2 YYNGEE. The CDR3 loop spans 13 amino acids. V shed 3 bases and J shed 3 bases, with 7 bases lying between them. The CDR3 nucleotides are TGTGCCAGCAGCGGGGCAGGCTACAATGAGCAGTTCTTC. Protein sequence: CASSGAGYNEQFF.